What follows are 4 T cell receptor beta chains derived from one specimen sequenced in a study of T cell changes during pregnancy in multiple sclerosis. Profiled with immunoSEQ multiplex PCR; TCRdb holds only in-frame clones, not every one. The repertoire includes around 56,000 clones, 90% to 95% of them detected once, and about 2.5% sits in the top ten. The input for sequencing was CD8+ T cells from peripheral blood mononuclear cells, taken after pregnancy. These receptors originate from a female donor with multiple sclerosis, enrolled in a pregnancy study.

V gene TRBV7-7 combines with J gene TRBJ2-1, with D perhaps TRBD2 (6 bases). The ends were cut back, 5 bases at V and 0 bases at J, with 17 bases in the middle. Germline V lookup: CDR1 SSHAT, CDR2 FNYEAQ (reference sequence). This CDR3 region has 17 residues. For the CDR3, the DNA is TGTGCCAGCAGCCCTGGAGGGAGGCTAGTCTCCTACAATGAGCAGTTCTTC. It codes for CASSPGGRLVSYNEQFF.

The V and J genes are TRBV11-2 and TRBJ2-1; 12 bases agree with TRBD2. Germline CDR1 reads SGHAT; CDR2 reads FQNNGV. The V segment lost 6 bases and the J segment 3 bases; nucleotides outside the gene matches: 0. This CDR3 region has 14 residues. CDR3 nucleotides: TGTGCCAGCAGGACTAGCGGGAGCTACAATGAGCAGTTCTTC. As protein: CASRTSGSYNEQFF.

The chain links TRBV27 to TRBJ1-5; D is perhaps TRBD1 (6 bases). With 5 bases removed from V and 0 bases from J, the gap between germline ends came to 11 bases. Germline V gene lookup returns CDR1 MNHEY and CDR2 SMNVEV (reference sequence). This CDR3 contains 15 residues. This CDR3 reads CASSPRTDSNQPQHF. DNA for the CDR3: TGTGCCAGCAGTCCGAGGACAGATAGCAATCAGCCCCAGCATTTT.

This sequence joins TRBV6-1 and TRBJ2-3; tentatively, D is TRBD1 (5 bases). Deletions cut 2 bases from V and 0 bases from J, with 9 bases between. CDR1 and CDR2 from the germline V gene are MNHNS and SASEGT. CDR3 length equals 15 residues. The CDR3 here is CASSETAGSTDTQYF. CDR3 nucleotide sequence: TGTGCCAGCAGTGAAACGGCAGGGAGCACAGATACGCAGTATTTT.